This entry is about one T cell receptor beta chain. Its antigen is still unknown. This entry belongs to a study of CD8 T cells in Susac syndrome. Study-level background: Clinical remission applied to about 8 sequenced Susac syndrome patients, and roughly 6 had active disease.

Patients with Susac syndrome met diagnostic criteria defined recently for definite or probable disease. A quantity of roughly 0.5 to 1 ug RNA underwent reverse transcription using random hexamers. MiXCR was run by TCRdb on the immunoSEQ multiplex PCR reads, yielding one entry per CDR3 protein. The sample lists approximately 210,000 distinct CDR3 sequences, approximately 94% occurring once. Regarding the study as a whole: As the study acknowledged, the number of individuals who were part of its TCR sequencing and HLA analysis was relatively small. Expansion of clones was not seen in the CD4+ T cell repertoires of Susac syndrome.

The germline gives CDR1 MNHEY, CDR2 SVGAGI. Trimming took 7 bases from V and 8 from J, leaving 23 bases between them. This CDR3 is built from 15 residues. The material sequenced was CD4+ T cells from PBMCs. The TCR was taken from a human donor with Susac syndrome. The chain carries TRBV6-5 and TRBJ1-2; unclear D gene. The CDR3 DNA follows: TGTGCCAGCATGTTACGGACTTCTCCTGCCAAGGGCTACACCTTC. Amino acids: CASMLRTSPAKGYTF.